Sequencing of this TCR beta chain was carried out in a study of control samples from healthy donors and cancer patients. V lost 0 bases, J lost 6 bases, and 8 bases lay in between. Per the germline V gene, CDR1 is MDHEN and CDR2 is SYDVKM. This CDR3 contains 13 residues. The assay was immunoSEQ multiplex PCR, and TCRdb's table has in-frame clones only and misses some. The sample has about 55,000 clones, roughly 90% seen once; the top ten hold roughly 3.8%. The TCR sequence derives from a man in his fifties in good health. The rearrangement uses TRBV28 and TRBJ1-1; perhaps TRBD1 as D (5 bases). Sample: blood. The CDR3: CASSLWDTSEAFF. In DNA, the CDR3 is TGTGCCAGCAGTTTATGGGACACCTCTGAAGCTTTCTTT.